The clone carrying this T cell receptor (beta chain) was seen ten or more times. The antigen is undetermined. Since it is a stray read in a library aimed at alpha chains, this beta chain has a size that is not meaningful. TCRdb recomputed calls from the 5' RACE reads with MiXCR, one row per CDR3 protein. The sample contains some 8,700 distinct CDR3 sequences, around 13% of which appear only once. This sample was included in a study of spatial heterogeneity in lung cancer. Germline loops: CDR1 SNHLY, CDR2 FYNNEI. V lost 4 bases and J 0 bases, leaving 10 bases between the germline ends. This CDR3 comprises 15 residues. General study results and limits: Counts for ubiquitous and regional expanded TCRs went along with ubiquitous and regional nonsynonymous mutations, respectively. The study found that expanded intratumoral alpha and beta TCR counts tracked tumor mutation counts.

Time point of the sample: sample taken at primary tumor resection. Untreated early-stage non-small cell lung cancer patients, fewer than 85 in total, were the donors. Whole RNA came from tumor, nontumor lung or frozen PBMC and was sequenced without being sorted. The TCR comes from a male donor with early-stage non-small cell lung cancer. Sequences were derived from lung tumor tissue, sampled at surgery. The gene calls are TRBV2 and TRBJ2-4; the D gene is possibly TRBD2 (6 bases). CDR3 loop: CASSAGVIAKNIQYF. In nucleotides, the CDR3 is TGTGCCAGCAGTGCGGGGGTCATAGCCAAAAACATTCAGTACTTC. The full variable domain, completed using reference TRBV2 and TRBJ2-4, is EPEVTQTPSHQVTQMGQEVILRCVPISNHLYFYWYRQILGQKVEFLVSFYNNEISEKSEIFDDQFSVERPDGSNFTLKIRSTKLEDSAMYFCASSAGVIAKNIQYFGAGTRLSVL.